The text below deals with one TCR beta chain. This sample was included in a study of T-cell memory formation after mild COVID-19. Germline CDR1 reads MNHEY; CDR2 reads SMNVEV (reference sequence). The CDR3 sequence is 15 residues long. Trimming pared 2 bases from V and 3 bases from J, leaving 13 bases between. TCRdb reprocessed the 5' RACE reads via MiXCR and lists one record per CDR3 protein. Seen here are tens of thousands of distinct CDR3 sequences, 10% to 15% observed once, and the top ten hold about 24%. The J gene is TRBJ1-1, the V gene TRBV27; D gene unclear. Sequencing used PBMCs or a T cell subset sorted from them (not recorded which). The origin of this receptor is a young man who had mild COVID-19 (a few samples of this study predate the infection). Cell type and time point are not known. As DNA, the CDR3 is TGTGCCAGCAGTTTAAAGGGCCCTCCGGACACTGAAGCTTTCTTT. It codes for CASSLKGPPDTEAFF.